One and the same sample provided the 14 T cell receptor beta chains below, sequenced in a study of blood T cell repertoires in COVID-19. Repertoires were generated with immunoSEQ multiplex PCR, while TCRdb's copy carries only in-frame clones and drops some. The sample lists roughly 230,000 clones; 70% to 90% were seen once. Sequenced material: peripheral blood. These receptors came from a human donor in a cohort sampled during active COVID-19.

This sequence joins TRBV28 and TRBJ1-5; 7 bases line up with TRBD1. The CDR3 sequence is 14 residues long. Per the germline V gene, CDR1 is MDHEN and CDR2 is SYDVKM. The J segment lost 5 bases and the V segment lost 6 bases, leaving 7 bases of the junction unmatched. The CDR3 sequence: CASRRQGPHQPQHF. CDR3 nucleotide sequence: TGTGCCAGCAGACGACAGGGACCCCATCAGCCCCAGCATTTT.

A single count supports this clone. The genes are TRBV6-2 or TRBV6-3 and TRBJ2-7; D perhaps matches TRBD1 (6 bases). Trimming shortened V by 0 bases and J by 2 bases, and 8 bases separated the two germline ends. The CDR3 extends over 14 amino acids. Germline lookup yields CDR1 MNHEY and CDR2 SVGEGT. In nucleotides, the CDR3 is TGTGCCAGCAGTTACTCCGGGACACCCTACGAGCAGTACTTC. It is translated as CASSYSGTPYEQYF.

The chain employs TRBV19 and TRBJ1-5; D might be TRBD1 (5 bases). The CDR3 runs to 12 residues. Trimming stripped 5 bases from V and 6 bases from J, with 8 bases between. The germline V gene has CDR1 LNHDA and CDR2 SQIVND (reference sequence). DNA for the CDR3: TGTGCCAGTAGTCGGGGGGGTCAGCCCCAGCATTTT. This codes for CASSRGGQPQHF.

J is TRBJ1-4 and V is TRBV4-3, with 9 bases fitting TRBD1. V lost 0 bases, J lost 7 bases, and 3 bases stayed unmatched. The CDR3 has 15 amino acids. Germline V gene sequence: CDR1 LGHNA, CDR2 YSLEER. CDR3 sequence (DNA): TGCGCCAGCAGCCAAGATGGGGACAGGGCTGAAAAACTGTTTTTT. Amino acid sequence: CASSQDGDRAEKLFF.

This sequence joins TRBV5-1 and TRBJ1-2; tentative D call: TRBD1 (5 bases). From germline, CDR1 is SGHRS and CDR2 YFSETQ. The CDR3 contains 15 residues. V was cut by 0 bases and J by 1 base, with 10 bases left in between. The CDR3 reads CASSLAGGVNYGYTF. The CDR3 bases are TGCGCCAGCAGCTTGGCCGGGGGGGTTAACTATGGCTACACCTTC.

The chain employs TRBV7-6 and TRBJ1-3, with 8 bases aligning to TRBD1. V dropped 1 base and J dropped 7; count of bases not matched to a gene: 6. Germline CDR1 and CDR2: SGHVS and FNYEAQ. This CDR3 has 15 residues. CDR3 in amino acids: CASSLGTGPRNTIYF. In DNA, the CDR3 is TGTGCCAGCAGCTTAGGGACAGGGCCACGGAACACCATATATTTT. The full variable domain, its missing parts supplied by reference TRBV7-6 and TRBJ1-3, is GAGVSQSPRYKVTKRGQDVALRCDPISGHVSLYWYRQALGQGPEFLTYFNYEAQQDKSGLPNDRFSAERPEGSISTLTIQRTEQRDSAMYRCASSLGTGPRNTIYFGEGSWLTVV.

The rearrangement links TRBV6-5 to TRBJ1-3; D uncertain. The germline V gene encodes CDR1 MNHEY and CDR2 SVGAGI. The CDR3 spans 14 residues. Between the trimmed V and J ends, which lost 7 bases and 7 bases, there was a span of 17 bases. Here the CDR3 reads CASTEGNLGNTIYF. For the CDR3, the DNA is TGTGCCAGCACCGAGGGCAACCTCGGGAACACCATATATTTT.

This rearrangement joins TRBV9 to TRBJ2-7, with 12 bases fitting TRBD2. The trim removed 4 bases at V and 0 bases at J, leaving 8 bases unmatched. Germline lookup yields CDR1 SGDLS and CDR2 YYNGEE. The CDR3 sequence is 17 residues long. The CDR3 sequence: CASSPRTSGKTSYEQYF. CDR3 DNA sequence: TGTGCCAGCAGCCCCCGGACTAGCGGGAAGACCTCCTACGAGCAGTACTTC.

This chain joins TRBV7-2 and TRBJ2-2; TRBD1 might be the D (5 bases). The CDR3 has 12 amino acids. Germline CDR1 is SGHTA and CDR2 is FQGNSA. V lost 5 bases and J lost 7, with 8 bases in between. CDR3 coding DNA: TGTGCCAGCAGCACCCAGGGCGGGGAGCTGTTTTTT. Amino acid sequence: CASSTQGGELFF.

This clone was seen just once. V is TRBV12-3 or TRBV12-4 and J is TRBJ1-2, with D unclear. The CDR3 has 13 residues. Trimming shortened V by 2 bases and J by 7 bases, and 11 bases separated the two germline ends. CDR3 coding DNA: TGTGCCAGCAGTTTACGGGGTGTGAGTGGCTACACCTTC. Amino acid sequence: CASSLRGVSGYTF.

The J gene is TRBJ2-4, the V gene TRBV6-5, with D possibly being TRBD1 (5 bases). This CDR3 is 15 amino acids long. Trimming cost V 1 base and J 0 bases, with 7 bases left between them. Germline assignment: CDR1 MNHEY and CDR2 SVGAGI. In nucleotides, the CDR3 is TGTGCCAGCAGTTACTTACAGGTAGCCAAAAACATTCAGTACTTC. As protein: CASSYLQVAKNIQYF.

The chain employs TRBV15 and TRBJ2-7; a weak D match, TRBD2 (6 bases). This CDR3 comprises 19 residues. Trimming removed 0 bases at V and 4 bases at J, with 25 bases between. CDR1 and CDR2 (germline): LNHNV, YYDKDF (reference sequence). CDR3 sequence (DNA): TGTGCCACCAGCAGAGATCTTAACCTGGGACTTACGGGAGCGTACGAGCAGTACTTC. Its translation is CATSRDLNLGLTGAYEQYF.

This chain uses TRBV5-4 with TRBJ1-5; no clear D. This CDR3 comprises 14 residues. The germline gives CDR1 SGHNT, CDR2 YYREEE (reference sequence). Trimming left V 0 bases short and J 2 bases short, with 6 bases between. CDR3 DNA: TGTGCCAGCAGCTTGGAGCCGGGCAATCAGCCCCAGCATTTT. This translates into CASSLEPGNQPQHF.

As DNA, the CDR3 is TGCGCCAGCAGCCCTCGACACCGGACTAGCAGATCCTACGAGCAGTACTTC. Translating it yields CASSPRHRTSRSYEQYF. The chain has TRBV4-1 and TRBJ2-7; 8 bases align to TRBD2. Germline V gene data show CDR1 as MGHRA and CDR2 as YSYEKL. The length of the CDR3 is 17 residues. V dropped 4 bases and J dropped 1; count of bases not matched to a gene: 12.